Following are 19 T cell receptor beta chains from one sample sequenced in a study of T cell repertoires in cytomegalovirus infection (dated by TCRdb to the late 2010s). Their target antigens are unknown. The treatment or condition label here, explained by the study, means: in vitro stimulation with specific CMV peptide epitopes to enrich CMV-specific T cells. Sequencing was performed on an Illumina HiSeq 1500. TCRdb reworked the public reads: Q25 trimming with fastp, MiXCR clone assembly, productive beta chains retained. Each CDR3 protein appears once, grouped with its most common genes and DNA. The sample table lists 65,000 to 85,000 distinct CDR3 sequences, about 29% of them with a count of one. The ten largest clones capture 59% of the sample. Source: CD8+ T cells from cultured PBMCs, taken from culture after CMV antigen stimulation. The receptors originated from a human donor in good health (CMV status not recorded). Some clones in this sample may be carry-over from other donors' samples.

This clonotype was counted a few times. The chain employs TRBV6-5 and TRBJ1-1; 11 bases are shared with TRBD1. V trimming: 0 bases; J trimming: 2 bases; junction bases outside the gene matches: 8. Germline V gives CDR1 MNHEY, CDR2 SVGAGI. The CDR3 runs 18 residues. The CDR3 DNA is TGTGCCAGCAGTTACTCGGGACAGGGGGTTGGGTCAAACACTGAAGCTTTCTTT. Translating it yields CASSYSGQGVGSNTEAFF.

This clonotype has more than one count but fewer than ten. The chain has TRBV6-1 and TRBJ1-2; 7 bases fit TRBD1. The germline V gene encodes CDR1 MNHNS and CDR2 SASEGT. The V and J ends lost 2 bases and 2 bases, in that order; junction bases with no gene match: 5. This CDR3 comprises 15 residues. CDR3 sequence (DNA): TGTGCCAGCAGTGAAATGGTGGGACAGAACTATGGCTACACCTTC. Its protein is CASSEMVGQNYGYTF.

The rearrangement uses TRBV19 and TRBJ1-1; D uncertain. V was cut by 10 bases and J by 7 bases, with 10 bases left in between. There are 10 residues in the CDR3. Looked up from germline, CDR1 is LNHDA and CDR2 is SQIVND (reference sequence). CDR3 nucleotide sequence: TGTGCCACCGTAGGAGTTGAAGCTTTCTTT. It encodes CATVGVEAFF. Full variable domain (remainder filled in from reference TRBV19 and TRBJ1-1): DGGITQSPKYLFRKEGQNVTLSCEQNLNHDAMYWYRQDPGQGLRLIYYSQIVNDFQKGDIAEGYSVSREKKESFPLTVTSAQKNPTAFYLCATVGVEAFFGQGTRLTVV.

This chain uses TRBV11-3 with TRBJ2-1, with 11 bases aligning to TRBD2. The germline CDR1 and CDR2 sequences are SGHNT and YENEEA. The CDR3 covers 17 residues. Germline trimming cut 5 bases from V and 8 bases from J; bases unmatched to any gene: 14. The CDR3 nucleotides are TGTGCCAGCAGCGCCTGGACTAGCGGGCCCTCCAGGGATGAGCAGTTCTTC. It translates to CASSAWTSGPSRDEQFF. Based on the CDR3 plus reference TRBV11-3 and TRBJ2-1, the full variable domain is EAGVVQSPRYKIIEKKQPVAFWCNPISGHNTLYWYLQNLGQGPELLIRYENEEAVDDSQLPKDRFSAERLKGVDSTLKIQPAELGDSAVYLCASSAWTSGPSRDEQFFGPGTRLTVL.

This clonotype was detected only a few times. The chain is built from TRBV7-3 and TRBJ2-5; D is possibly TRBD1 (6 bases). From germline, CDR1 is SGHTA and CDR2 FQGTGA. V lost 2 bases to trimming and J lost 5 bases, with 15 bases between them. This CDR3 has 15 amino acids. CDR3 loop: CASSLFPGQGETQYF. CDR3 sequence (DNA): TGTGCCAGCAGCTTATTCCCAGGCCAGGGGGAGACCCAGTACTTC.

The chain combines TRBV27 with TRBJ1-1; weak D call: TRBD1 (5 bases). This CDR3 region has 15 residues. V lost 4 bases and J lost 6, with 18 bases in between. Germline V gene lookup returns CDR1 MNHEY and CDR2 SMNVEV (reference sequence). The CDR3 DNA is TGTGCCAGCAGTTCGGGACCGACCTATGATCCTGAAGCTTTCTTT. This sequence encodes CASSSGPTYDPEAFF.

V is TRBV25-1 and J is TRBJ1-1; TRBD1 might be the D (6 bases). Germline V CDR1 and CDR2: MGHDK, SYGVNS. The CDR3 length is 13 residues. V lost 6 bases to trimming and J lost 7 bases, with 15 bases between them. DNA for the CDR3: TGTGCCAGCAGAGGGGGGGCGGTGGGTGAAGCTTTCTTT. Residues: CASRGGAVGEAFF.

The gene calls are TRBV6-6 and TRBJ1-1; maybe TRBD1 (6 bases). Trimming took 6 bases from V and 7 from J, leaving 12 bases between them. Germline V gene lookup returns CDR1 MNHNY and CDR2 SVGAGI (reference sequence). The CDR3 consists of 12 residues. CDR3: CASRRDIFEAFF. CDR3 nucleotides: TGTGCCAGCAGGAGGGACATCTTTGAAGCTTTCTTT.

In DNA, the CDR3 is TGTGCCAGCAGTTTATCCTCCGGGGGCCTGGGCACTGAAGCTTTCTTT. Protein product: CASSLSSGGLGTEAFF. The gene calls are TRBV27 and TRBJ1-1; possibly TRBD1 for D (6 bases). The V and J ends lost 0 bases and 4 bases respectively, with 15 bases between them. The CDR3 extends over 16 amino acids. Germline V gives CDR1 MNHEY, CDR2 SMNVEV (reference sequence).

This clonotype showed up just a few times. The V call is TRBV30, the J call TRBJ2-7, with TRBD2 matching over 9 bases. The V segment lost 4 bases and the J segment 1 base; nucleotides outside the gene matches: 8. CDR3 size: 15 residues. Germline assignment: CDR1 GTSNPN and CDR2 SVGIG (reference sequence). The CDR3, as DNA: TGTGCCTGGACATTGACTAGCGGCACTTCCTACGAGCAGTACTTC. Protein sequence: CAWTLTSGTSYEQYF.

This clonotype was seen ten or more times. This chain links TRBV7-2 with TRBJ2-5, with D perhaps TRBD2 (6 bases). The CDR3 runs to 15 residues. CDR1 and CDR2 from the germline V gene are SGHTA and FQGNSA. V was cut by 2 bases and J by 0 bases, with 10 bases left in between. The CDR3 DNA is TGTGCCAGCAGCTTACTGACTAGTCACCAAGAGACCCAGTACTTC. Translation: CASSLLTSHQETQYF.

As for this clonotype: A much bigger clone sits one base away, suggesting this may be a read error. The CDR3 protein is CASSTDRGTAHQPQHF. The CDR3 coding sequence is TGTGCCAGTAGTACAGATCGAGGGACAGCTCATCAGCCCCAGCATTTT. The chain employs TRBV19 and TRBJ1-5; 7 bases align to TRBD1. Germline V gene data show CDR1 as LNHDA and CDR2 as SQIVND (reference sequence). Trimming cost V 4 bases and J 5 bases; bases outside gene matches: 11. The CDR3 runs to 16 residues.

This clonotype was picked up a small number of times. CDR3 amino acids: CASTPDRANEKLFF. The DNA for the CDR3 is TGTGCCAGTACCCCGGACAGGGCAAATGAAAAACTGTTTTTT. V gene TRBV19 combines with J gene TRBJ1-4, with TRBD1 matching 8 bases. Germline values: CDR1 LNHDA, CDR2 SQIVND (reference sequence). The CDR3 has 14 amino acids. V was clipped by 7 bases and J by 5 bases; unmatched bases: 6.

This clonotype was observed at least ten times. J is TRBJ1-1 and V is TRBV11-2, with D maybe TRBD1 (6 bases). CDR1 and CDR2 from the germline V gene are SGHAT and FQNNGV. Trimming left V 5 bases short and J 1 base short, with 14 bases between. The CDR3 runs to 15 residues. The CDR3 nucleotides are TGTGCCAGCAGCGCACCTTTAGGGGGGAACACTGAAGCTTTCTTT. It is translated as CASSAPLGGNTEAFF. The variable domain in full, completed from reference TRBV11-2 and TRBJ1-1, reads EAGVAQSPRYKIIEKRQSVAFWCNPISGHATLYWYQQILGQGPKLLIQFQNNGVVDDSQLPKDRFSAERLKGVDSTLKIQPAKLEDSAVYLCASSAPLGGNTEAFFGQGTRLTVV.

There are a few counts of this clonotype. This chain uses TRBV11-2 with TRBJ2-5; 12 nucleotides line up with TRBD2. The CDR3 is 15 residues long. CDR1 is SGHAT, CDR2 FQNNGV, per germline. With 5 bases clipped from V and 5 bases from J, the junction kept 6 bases outside the gene matches. CDR3 sequence reads: CASSKTSGSSETQYF. CDR3 bases: TGTGCCAGCAGCAAGACTAGCGGGAGTTCGGAGACCCAGTACTTC.

The chain couples TRBV4-3 to TRBJ2-1; weak D call: TRBD2 (6 bases). The CDR3 spans 15 residues. In germline, CDR1 is LGHNA, CDR2 YSLEER. The germline V and J ends were trimmed by 0 bases and 4 bases, with 10 bases remaining between them. The CDR3 protein is CASSQDPGTYNEQFF. For the CDR3, the DNA is TGCGCCAGCAGCCAAGATCCTGGGACTTACAATGAGCAGTTCTTC.

This clonotype has ten or more counts. The chain joins TRBV12-5 to TRBJ1-6, with unresolved D. CDR1 is LGHNT and CDR2 is FRNRAP in the germline V gene. This CDR3 spans 15 amino acids. V lost 1 base and J lost 9, with 13 bases in between. CDR3: CASGLGDGGISPLHF. In nucleotides, the CDR3 is TGTGCTAGTGGTTTGGGCGACGGCGGGATTTCACCCCTCCACTTT. Using reference TRBV12-5 and TRBJ1-6 for the parts outside the CDR3, the full variable domain is DARVTQTPRHKVTEMGQEVTMRCQPILGHNTVFWYRQTMMQGLELLAYFRNRAPLDDSGMPKDRFSAEMPDATLATLKIQPSEPRDSAVYFCASGLGDGGISPLHFGNGTRLTVT.

This clonotype has more than one count but fewer than ten. This chain uses TRBV7-9 with TRBJ2-7; 8 bases agree with TRBD2. CDR3 size: 13 residues. Germline V lookup: CDR1 SEHNR, CDR2 FQNEAQ (reference sequence). V trimming: 6 bases; J trimming: 3 bases; junction bases outside the gene matches: 4. The chain's CDR3 is CASRAGTSYEQYF. The CDR3 region has the DNA TGTGCCAGCAGAGCCGGGACTAGCTACGAGCAGTACTTC.

A few counts support this clonotype. The CDR3 DNA reads as TGTGCCAGCAGTTTAAGGGTCGGGACAGGGGCGGTCGAGCAGTACTTC. Translating gives CASSLRVGTGAVEQYF. The rearrangement links TRBV12-3 or TRBV12-4 to TRBJ2-7; TRBD1 agrees at 10 bases. Trimming took 2 bases from V and 6 from J; bases not matched to a gene: 10. This CDR3 region has 16 residues.